The text below deals with one T cell receptor (beta chain). This specimen belongs to a study of CD8 T cells in Susac syndrome. Study-level information: Patients with Susac syndrome were, at the time of blood collection, therapy-naive, maintained on corticosteroids, or maintained on intravenous immunoglobulin alone.

The V gene lost 5 bases and the J gene lost 7 bases, with 18 bases spanning the gap. The length of the CDR3 is 15 residues. Germline V gives CDR1 SGHVS, CDR2 FQNEAQ. The authors reverse transcribed roughly 0.5 to 1 ug RNA with random hexamers. TCRdb redid the calling of the immunoSEQ multiplex PCR reads with MiXCR, one entry per CDR3 protein. The sample includes roughly 88,000 distinct CDR3 sequences, about 96% of them seen just once. V is TRBV7-8 and J is TRBJ1-5; TRBD1 is a possible D gene (6 bases). Sample: CD8+ T cells from PBMCs. The clonotype originates from a human donor with Susac syndrome. The CDR3 region is CASSPGQGAGQPQHF. The CDR3 nucleotides are TGTGCCAGCAGCCCGGGACAAGGTGCCGGGCAGCCCCAGCATTTT. The full variable domain, completed using reference TRBV7-8 and TRBJ1-5, is GAGVSQSPRYKVAKRGQDVALRCDPISGHVSLFWYQQALGQGPEFLTYFQNEAQLDKSGLPSDRFFAERPEGSVSTLKIQRTQQEDSAVYLCASSPGQGAGQPQHFGDGTRLSIL.